One T cell receptor beta chain is described in this entry. These data come from a study of cytomegalovirus exposure and HLA in healthy donors. With 4 bases removed from V and 3 bases from J, the gap between germline ends came to 17 bases. The germline gives CDR1 MDHEN, CDR2 SYDVKM. This CDR3 is built from 16 residues. It was with 60 Vbeta and 13 Jbeta primers that the PCR ran. Sequencing was performed with immunoSEQ multiplex PCR; in TCRdb, only in-frame clones are kept and a portion is missing. Among roughly 100,000 clones listed, roughly four fifths were seen once. The TCR originated in a man aged 30-40 years in good health and CMV-seropositive. The chain joins TRBV28 to TRBJ2-3, with D perhaps TRBD2 (7 bases). The source material was PBMCs. CDR3 in amino acids: CASSYPKGGITDTQYF. The CDR3 coding sequence is TGTGCCAGCAGTTACCCCAAGGGGGGGATAACAGATACGCAGTATTTT.